This is a list of T cell receptor beta chains from one sample in a study of blood T cell repertoires in COVID-19. Data came from immunoSEQ multiplex PCR; TCRdb stores just in-frame clones and leaves some out. The sample has about 190,000 clones; 80% to 90% are singletons. Material for sequencing was peripheral blood. Receptors were obtained from a man younger than 40 with acute or convalescent COVID-19. The CDR3 runs from the conserved cysteine through the conserved F or W. Each record gives: D gene, V gene, clone size, J gene, CDR3 DNA, CDR3 protein. The D gene is left open where the match is weak. Clone size is stated in some rows and not others, as once, few, many or a class when expanded.

D gene: TRBD2; V gene: TRBV28; clone size: .; J gene: TRBJ2-1; CDR3 DNA: TGTGCCAGCAGTAGCACGAGACTAGCGGGAGGCAATGAGCAGTTCTTC; CDR3 protein: CASSSTRLAGGNEQFF
D gene: .; V gene: TRBV28; clone size: .; J gene: TRBJ2-2; CDR3 DNA: TGTGCCAGCGGCAACTCCCGGGGTACCGGGGAGCTGTTTTTT; CDR3 protein: CASGNSRGTGELFF
D gene: .; V gene: TRBV29-1; clone size: .; J gene: TRBJ1-1; CDR3 DNA: TGCAGCGTTGTCACCGTCGGTGGCACTGAAGCTTTCTTT; CDR3 protein: CSVVTVGGTEAFF
D gene: .; V gene: TRBV2; clone size: .; J gene: TRBJ2-3; CDR3 DNA: TGTGCCAGCAGTTACAGGCTCACAGATACGCAGTATTTT; CDR3 protein: CASSYRLTDTQYF
D gene: TRBD1; V gene: TRBV30; clone size: .; J gene: TRBJ2-7; CDR3 DNA: TGTGCCTGGGCCCGACAGGGGAGGGAGCAGTACTTC; CDR3 protein: CAWARQGREQYF
D gene: .; V gene: TRBV7-9; clone size: .; J gene: TRBJ1-1; CDR3 DNA: TGTGCCAGTATCGACCTACAGATGAACACTGAAGCTTTCTTT; CDR3 protein: CASIDLQMNTEAFF
D gene: .; V gene: TRBV18; clone size: .; J gene: TRBJ1-1; CDR3 DNA: TGTGCCAGCTCACCACTCTTCAGGGAAGCTTTCTTT; CDR3 protein: CASSPLFREAFF
D gene: .; V gene: TRBV5-1; clone size: .; J gene: TRBJ1-3; CDR3 DNA: TGCGCCAGCAGCTTGTCCGCGGTCTCTGGAAACACCATATATTTT; CDR3 protein: CASSLSAVSGNTIYF
D gene: .; V gene: TRBV27; clone size: .; J gene: TRBJ1-5; CDR3 DNA: TGTGCCAGCAGTTCTCTTGGGGCAGGCAATCAGCCCCAGCATTTT; CDR3 protein: CASSSLGAGNQPQHF
D gene: TRBD2; V gene: TRBV15; clone size: once; J gene: TRBJ2-5; CDR3 DNA: TGTGCCACCAGCAGGGGAAGACTAGCAGAGACCCAGTACTTC; CDR3 protein: CATSRGRLAETQYF
D gene: .; V gene: TRBV28; clone size: .; J gene: TRBJ2-7; CDR3 DNA: TGTGCCAGCATATTTACGGGAGCTGACGAGCAGTACTTC; CDR3 protein: CASIFTGADEQYF
D gene: .; V gene: TRBV2; clone size: .; J gene: TRBJ1-3; CDR3 DNA: TGTGCCAGCAGTGTGGCGGGTAGGGGAAACACCATATATTTT; CDR3 protein: CASSVAGRGNTIYF
D gene: .; V gene: TRBV5-1; clone size: .; J gene: TRBJ1-3; CDR3 DNA: TGCGCCAGCAGCTTCACACACGGAAACACCATATATTTT; CDR3 protein: CASSFTHGNTIYF
D gene: .; V gene: TRBV2; clone size: .; J gene: TRBJ1-5; CDR3 DNA: TGTGCCAGCAGTCGAAGGGGTTTGGAAAATCAGCCCCAGCATTTT; CDR3 protein: CASSRRGLENQPQHF
D gene: .; V gene: TRBV5-5; clone size: .; J gene: TRBJ1-5; CDR3 DNA: TGTGCCAGCAGCTTGAGGGAGAGCAATCAGCCCCAGCATTTT; CDR3 protein: CASSLRESNQPQHF
D gene: .; V gene: TRBV7-2; clone size: .; J gene: TRBJ2-2; CDR3 DNA: TGTGCCAGCAGCCCTAACAGGGAAAGCACCGGGGAGCTGTTTTTT; CDR3 protein: CASSPNRESTGELFF
D gene: TRBD1; V gene: TRBV28; clone size: few; J gene: TRBJ1-1; CDR3 DNA: TGTGCCAGCAGCTCACCTCAGGGGGCAAACACTGAAGCTTTCTTT; CDR3 protein: CASSSPQGANTEAFF
D gene: TRBD2; V gene: TRBV11-2; clone size: .; J gene: TRBJ2-5; CDR3 DNA: TGTGCCAGCAGCTTAGGCGGGAGCGCGCAGACCCAGTACTTC; CDR3 protein: CASSLGGSAQTQYF
D gene: TRBD1; V gene: TRBV7-2; clone size: .; J gene: TRBJ1-6; CDR3 DNA: TGTGCCAGCAGCTTACTTGGGACAGGGAGTCCCTCACCCCTCCACTTT; CDR3 protein: CASSLLGTGSPSPLHF
D gene: .; V gene: TRBV28; clone size: .; J gene: TRBJ1-5; CDR3 DNA: TGTGCCAGCAGTTTATCAACGGGGGGAAGGAATCAGCCCCAGCATTTT; CDR3 protein: CASSLSTGGRNQPQHF
D gene: .; V gene: TRBV7-9; clone size: .; J gene: TRBJ1-3; CDR3 DNA: TGTGCCAGCAGCTTAGTGAGGGCAAGCTCTGGAAACACCATATATTTT; CDR3 protein: CASSLVRASSGNTIYF
D gene: .; V gene: TRBV28; clone size: few; J gene: TRBJ1-1; CDR3 DNA: TGTGCCAGCACGGGAGGTCGAAGGAACACTGAAGCTTTCTTT; CDR3 protein: CASTGGRRNTEAFF
D gene: TRBD1; V gene: TRBV5-1; clone size: .; J gene: TRBJ1-1; CDR3 DNA: TGCGCCAGCAGCTTGGCGGGACAGCGGAACACTGAAGCTTTCTTT; CDR3 protein: CASSLAGQRNTEAFF
D gene: TRBD2; V gene: TRBV24-1; clone size: .; J gene: TRBJ2-3; CDR3 DNA: TGTGCCACCAGTGATTTTAGCGGGAGGACGAGCTCGGGTACGCAGTATTTT; CDR3 protein: CATSDFSGRTSSGTQYF